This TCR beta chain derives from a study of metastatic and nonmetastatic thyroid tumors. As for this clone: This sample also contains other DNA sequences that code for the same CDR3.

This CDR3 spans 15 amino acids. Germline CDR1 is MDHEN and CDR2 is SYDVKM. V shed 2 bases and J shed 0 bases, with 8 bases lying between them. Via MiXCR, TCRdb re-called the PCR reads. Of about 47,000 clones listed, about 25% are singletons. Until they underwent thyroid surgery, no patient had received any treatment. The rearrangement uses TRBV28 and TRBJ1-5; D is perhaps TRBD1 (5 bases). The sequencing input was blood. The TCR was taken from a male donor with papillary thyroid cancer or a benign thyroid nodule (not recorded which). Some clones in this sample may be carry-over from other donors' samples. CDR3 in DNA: TGTGCCAGCAGTTTAGGGCAGGGTAGCAATCAGCCCCAGCATTTT. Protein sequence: CASSLGQGSNQPQHF.